Reported below is one T cell receptor (beta chain). With 0 bases removed from V and 8 bases from J, the gap between germline ends came to 13 bases. This CDR3 region has 14 residues. Germline V gives CDR1 MNHEY, CDR2 SVGAGI. As originally analysed: The authors estimated nucleated cell counts from reference gene primer amplification. This table comes from immunoSEQ multiplex PCR, and its TCRdb copy is limited to in-frame clones, with some not included. V, J and clone size reflect that table, while D and trimming were determined from the DNA. Of over 150,000 clones in the sample, more than 65% were seen once. These data originate in a study of blood T cell repertoires in COVID-19. Study background: COVID-19 samples from acute and convalescent phases originated in the United States, Italy and Spain. Sources were T cells, B-cell-depleted T cells, or PBMCs; the material itself was cDNA or gDNA.

Sequenced: peripheral blood. The sequence came from a human donor in a cohort sampled during active COVID-19. The gene calls are TRBV6-5 and TRBJ1-2, with a weak D call TRBD1 (5 bases). The CDR3 is CASSYSGQGYGYTF. Written as DNA, the CDR3 is TGTGCCAGCAGTTACTCTGGGCAGGGATACGGCTACACCTTC.